A few counts support the clone carrying this TCR beta chain. The ends were cut back, 5 bases at V and 5 bases at J, with 15 bases in the middle. Looked up from germline, CDR1 is SGHVS and CDR2 is FNYEAQ. This CDR3 contains 14 residues. The sample is drawn from a study of blood T cell repertoires in COVID-19. Overall study context: There were acute and convalescent COVID-19 samples, and they came from the United States, Italy and Spain.

In the original processing: By means of reference gene primer amplification, nucleated cell counts were estimated. TCRdb's copy holds only in-frame clones and misses some; the assay was immunoSEQ multiplex PCR. That table furnishes V, J and clone size, whereas the DNA furnished D and trimming. The sample carries about 160,000 clones, 70% to 85% recorded once. The material sequenced was peripheral blood. This TCR derives from a woman in her thirties or forties with COVID-19, enrolled during active disease. The chain is built from TRBV7-6 and TRBJ2-5; D might be TRBD1 (5 bases). The CDR3 is CASSASAGRETQYF. In DNA form, the CDR3 reads TGTGCCAGCAGCGCCAGTGCAGGGCGTGAGACCCAGTACTTC.